This T cell receptor (beta chain) is drawn from a study of T cell repertoires in cytomegalovirus infection. This clonotype was counted ten times or more. Germline trimming cut 6 bases from V and 0 bases from J; bases unmatched to any gene: 3. Germline V gene sequence: CDR1 MNHNS, CDR2 SASEGT. The CDR3 is 14 amino acids. Each CDR3 protein gets one entry after TCRdb re-called the reads with MiXCR. The table shows approximately 320,000 distinct CDR3 sequences, with 9.5% occurring only once. This sequence was found in a human donor in good health (CMV status not recorded). Some clones in this sample may be carry-over from other donors' samples. The sequencing sample was made of PBMCs. The chain is built from TRBV6-1 and TRBJ2-3, with 7 nucleotides matching TRBD1. CDR3 DNA: TGTGCCAGCAGGTTACAGGGGAGCACAGATACGCAGTATTTT. Translation gives CASRLQGSTDTQYF.